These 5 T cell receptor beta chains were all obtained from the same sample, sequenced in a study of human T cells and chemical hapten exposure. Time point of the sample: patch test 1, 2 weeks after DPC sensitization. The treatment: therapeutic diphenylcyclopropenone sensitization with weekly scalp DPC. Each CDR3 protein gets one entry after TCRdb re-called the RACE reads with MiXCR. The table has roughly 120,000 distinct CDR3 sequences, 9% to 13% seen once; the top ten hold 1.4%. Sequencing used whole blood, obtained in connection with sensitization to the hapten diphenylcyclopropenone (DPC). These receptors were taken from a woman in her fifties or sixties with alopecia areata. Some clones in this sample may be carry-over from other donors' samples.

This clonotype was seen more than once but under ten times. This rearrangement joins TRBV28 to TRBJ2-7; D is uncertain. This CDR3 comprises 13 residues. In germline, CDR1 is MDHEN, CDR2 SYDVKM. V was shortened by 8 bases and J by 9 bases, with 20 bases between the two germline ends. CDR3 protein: CASRREALYGQYF. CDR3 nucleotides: TGTGCCAGCCGAAGGGAAGCACTTTATGGGCAGTACTTC.

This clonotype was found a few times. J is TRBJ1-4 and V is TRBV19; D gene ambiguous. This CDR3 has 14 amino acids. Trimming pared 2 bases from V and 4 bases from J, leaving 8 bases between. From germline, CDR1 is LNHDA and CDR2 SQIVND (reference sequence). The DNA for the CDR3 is TGTGCCAGTAGTATACGGCAGTATAATGAAAAACTGTTTTTT. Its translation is CASSIRQYNEKLFF.

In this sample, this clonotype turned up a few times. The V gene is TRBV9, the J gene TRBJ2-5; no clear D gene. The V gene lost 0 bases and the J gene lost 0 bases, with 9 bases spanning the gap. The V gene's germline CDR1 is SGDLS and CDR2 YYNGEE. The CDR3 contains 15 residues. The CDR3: CASSVGARDQETQYF. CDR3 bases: TGTGCCAGCAGCGTAGGCGCCCGAGACCAAGAGACCCAGTACTTC. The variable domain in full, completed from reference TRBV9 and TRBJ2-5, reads DSGVTQTPKHLITATGQRVTLRCSPRSGDLSVYWYQQSLDQGLQFLIQYYNGEERAKGNILERFSAQQFPDLHSELNLSSLELGDSALYFCASSVGARDQETQYFGPGTRLLVL.

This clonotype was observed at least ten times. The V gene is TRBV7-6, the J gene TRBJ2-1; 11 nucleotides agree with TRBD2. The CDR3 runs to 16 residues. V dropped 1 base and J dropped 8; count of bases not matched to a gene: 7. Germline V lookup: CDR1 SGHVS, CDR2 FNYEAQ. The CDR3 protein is CASSLGLAGSEDEQFF. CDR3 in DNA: TGTGCCAGCAGCTTAGGACTAGCGGGGTCGGAGGATGAGCAGTTCTTC. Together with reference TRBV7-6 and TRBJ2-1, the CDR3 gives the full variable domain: GAGVSQSPRYKVTKRGQDVALRCDPISGHVSLYWYRQALGQGPEFLTYFNYEAQQDKSGLPNDRFSAERPEGSISTLTIQRTEQRDSAMYRCASSLGLAGSEDEQFFGPGTRLTVL.

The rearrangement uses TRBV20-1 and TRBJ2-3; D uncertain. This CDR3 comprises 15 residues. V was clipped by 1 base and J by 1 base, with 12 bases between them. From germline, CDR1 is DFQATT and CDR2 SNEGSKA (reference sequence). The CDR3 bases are TGCAGTGCTAGAGTCACACCAGCAGGCACAGATACGCAGTATTTT. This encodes CSARVTPAGTDTQYF.